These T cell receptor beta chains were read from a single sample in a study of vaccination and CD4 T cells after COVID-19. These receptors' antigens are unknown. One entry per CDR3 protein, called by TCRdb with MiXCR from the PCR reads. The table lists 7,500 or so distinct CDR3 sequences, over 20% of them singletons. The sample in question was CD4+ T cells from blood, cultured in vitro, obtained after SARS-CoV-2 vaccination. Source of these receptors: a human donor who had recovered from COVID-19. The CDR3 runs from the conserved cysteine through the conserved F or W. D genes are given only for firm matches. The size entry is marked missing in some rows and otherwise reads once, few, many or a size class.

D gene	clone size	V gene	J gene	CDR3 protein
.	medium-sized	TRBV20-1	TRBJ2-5	CSARDHPWLPQETQYF
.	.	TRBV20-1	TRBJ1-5	CSARDLMWTTGNSNQPQHF
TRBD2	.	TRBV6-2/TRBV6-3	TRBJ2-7	CASSYETSSTLKYYEQYF
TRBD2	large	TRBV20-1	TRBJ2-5	CSYGTSVQETQYF
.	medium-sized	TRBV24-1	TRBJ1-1	CATSDGTTLRF
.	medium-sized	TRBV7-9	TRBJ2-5	CASSLVEIRGGETQYF
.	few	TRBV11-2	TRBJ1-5	CASSLDGTDQPQHF
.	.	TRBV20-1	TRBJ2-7	CSARAGPLREQYF
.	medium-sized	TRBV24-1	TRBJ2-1	CATSENYRVGEQFF
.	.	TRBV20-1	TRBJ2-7	CSSASSYEQYF
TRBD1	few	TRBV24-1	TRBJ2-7	CATSDLAGQGVFYEQYF
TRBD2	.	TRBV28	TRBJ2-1	CASSLSTSGTGAYEQFF
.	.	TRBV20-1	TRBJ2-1	CSASPPGQIEQFF
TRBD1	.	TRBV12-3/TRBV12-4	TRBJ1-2	CASRGQSYGYTF
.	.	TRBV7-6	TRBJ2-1	CASSPWTGSYNEQFF
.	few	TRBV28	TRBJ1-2	CASTPRGRGYGYTF
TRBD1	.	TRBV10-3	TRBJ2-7	CAISESRTGGYEQYF
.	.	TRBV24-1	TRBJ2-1	CATSDFLSGNSYNEQFF
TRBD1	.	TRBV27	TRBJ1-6	CASSLSWDRMNSPPHF
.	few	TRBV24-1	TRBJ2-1	CATSGRTALSSYNEQFF
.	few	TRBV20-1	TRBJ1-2	CSARLVTKVFPAYGYTF
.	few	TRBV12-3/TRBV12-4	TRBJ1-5	CASSFSGGLTSQHF
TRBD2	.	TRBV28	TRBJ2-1	CASSLSRGGNEQFF
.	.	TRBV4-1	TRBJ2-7	CASSQDPGAEQYF
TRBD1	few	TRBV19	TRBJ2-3	CASSTITGGYTQYF
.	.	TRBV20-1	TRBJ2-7	CSARVPTGLEQYF